One and the same sample provided the 30 T cell receptor beta chains below, sequenced in a study of patients and donors after allogeneic stem cell transplantation. TCRdb used MiXCR to reprocess the RT-PCR reads, holding one entry per CDR3 protein. The data hold roughly 200,000 distinct CDR3 sequences, with 38% observed a single time. Sequenced: blood, either unsorted or a sorted T cell fraction (not recorded which). The receptors shown here come from a human donor who was either an allogeneic HSCT recipient or a stem cell or donor lymphocyte infusion donor (not recorded which). It is not recorded whose cells these are; they may come from a transplant donor.

This clonotype was recorded at least ten times. The V gene is TRBV27, the J gene TRBJ1-2, with TRBD1 as a possible D gene (6 bases). The CDR3 has 14 residues. Trimming took off 5 bases at V and 5 bases at J, with 15 bases between the two ends. Germline CDR1 MNHEY, CDR2 SMNVEV (reference sequence). CDR3 in DNA: TGTGCCAGCAGTAAACAGGGTAGCACTTATGGCTACACCTTC. This translates into CASSKQGSTYGYTF.

The sample holds a few counts of this clonotype. The chain has TRBV5-1 and TRBJ2-1; 8 nucleotides match TRBD1. CDR1 is SGHRS and CDR2 is YFSETQ in the germline V gene. There are 15 residues in the CDR3. J gave up 3 bases and V 3 bases, and 5 bases lay outside the gene matches. CDR3 protein: CASSSHRGDYNEQFF. DNA of the CDR3: TGCGCCAGCAGCTCACACAGGGGGGACTACAATGAGCAGTTCTTC. Supplemented by reference TRBV5-1 and TRBJ2-1, the full variable domain reads KAGVTQTPRYLIKTRGQQVTLSCSPISGHRSVSWYQQTPGQGLQFLFEYFSETQRNKGNFPGRFSGRQFSNSRSEMNVSTLELGDSALYLCASSSHRGDYNEQFFGPGTRLTVL.

This clonotype was seen only a few times. The V gene is TRBV12-3 or TRBV12-4, the J gene TRBJ1-5; D uncertain. Trimming took 5 bases from V and 5 from J, leaving 4 bases between them. The CDR3 length is 11 residues. CDR3 sequence reads: CASSIDQPQHF. The CDR3 region has the DNA TGTGCCAGCAGTATTGATCAGCCCCAGCATTTT.

This clonotype came up a few times. The chain is built from TRBV24-1 and TRBJ1-5, with 10 positions matching TRBD1. J lost 2 bases, V lost 4 bases, and 4 bases had no gene match. CDR3 size: 16 residues. Germline V gene sequence: CDR1 KGHDR, CDR2 SFDVKD. The DNA for the CDR3 is TGTGCCACCAGTGAGCGGACAGGGGGTGGCAATCAGCCCCAGCATTTT. It encodes CATSERTGGGNQPQHF.

The chain recombines TRBV18 with TRBJ2-5, with D uncertain. The ends were cut back, 3 bases at V and 8 bases at J, with 16 bases in the middle. Germline V CDR1 and CDR2: KGHSH, LQKENI. The CDR3 is 14 residues long. The CDR3 protein is CASSPLLETATQYF. The CDR3 region has the DNA TGTGCCAGCTCACCGCTGCTTGAGACGGCCACCCAGTACTTC.

V usage is TRBV27 and J usage is TRBJ2-3, with D unclear. Germline CDR1 MNHEY, CDR2 SMNVEV (reference sequence). There are 17 residues in the CDR3. The germline V and J ends were trimmed by 0 bases and 2 bases, with 15 bases remaining between them. This chain's CDR3 is CASSLSPRPVNTDTQYF. The CDR3, as DNA: TGTGCCAGCAGTTTATCCCCCCGGCCGGTTAACACAGATACGCAGTATTTT.

The chain's CDR3 is CASLTGASYNEQFF. In DNA, the CDR3 is TGTGCCAGCCTGACAGGGGCCAGCTACAATGAGCAGTTCTTC. The rearrangement joins TRBV12-3 or TRBV12-4 to TRBJ2-1, with TRBD1 identical over 8 bases. The J segment lost 3 bases and the V segment lost 8 bases, leaving 6 bases of the junction unmatched. This CDR3 is built from 14 residues.

A few counts support this clonotype. The CDR3 here is CASSLGSGLAYEQYF. CDR3 nucleotides: TGCGCCAGCAGCTTGGGCTCGGGACTAGCCTACGAGCAGTACTTC. The V call is TRBV5-1, the J call TRBJ2-7; 8 nucleotides match TRBD2. V trimming: 0 bases; J trimming: 2 bases; junction bases outside the gene matches: 4. The CDR3 extends over 15 amino acids. Germline V CDR1 and CDR2: SGHRS, YFSETQ.

The V call is TRBV29-1, the J call TRBJ2-1; D call uncertain. Germline V lookup: CDR1 SQVTM, CDR2 ANQGSEA. The CDR3 runs 15 residues. Trimming stripped 0 bases from V and 2 bases from J, with 11 bases between. CDR3 sequence reads: CSVEEGPTTYNEQFF. The CDR3 DNA is TGCAGCGTTGAAGAGGGCCCTACCACCTACAATGAGCAGTTCTTC.

The rearrangement joins TRBV9 to TRBJ1-1; no definite D call. The V gene lost 4 bases and the J gene lost 3 bases, with 16 bases spanning the gap. Germline V gives CDR1 SGDLS, CDR2 YYNGEE. The CDR3 runs to 15 residues. The CDR3 reads CASSKRSLRDTEAFF. The CDR3 region has the DNA TGTGCCAGCAGCAAGCGGTCGCTTAGGGACACTGAAGCTTTCTTT.

The V call is TRBV11-2, the J call TRBJ2-3, with 7 bases identical to TRBD1. With 0 bases clipped from V and 1 base from J, the junction kept 1 base outside the gene matches. CDR3 length equals 15 residues. Germline values: CDR1 SGHAT, CDR2 FQNNGV. In nucleotides, the CDR3 is TGTGCCAGCAGCTTAGAAAGGGGGCGCACAGATACGCAGTATTTT. Amino acid sequence: CASSLERGRTDTQYF.

This clonotype was seen just once. The V gene is TRBV4-1, the J gene TRBJ2-3; D is undetermined. Germline CDR1 is MGHRA and CDR2 is YSYEKL. The CDR3 is made up of 15 amino acids. V shed 1 base and J shed 1 base, with 9 bases lying between them. The CDR3 reads CASSQGSVRTDTQYF. For the CDR3, the DNA is TGCGCCAGCAGCCAAGGGAGCGTCCGCACAGATACGCAGTATTTT.

This clonotype was counted between two and nine times. The chain recombines TRBV6-6 with TRBJ1-2, with 9 bases fitting TRBD1. The CDR3 extends over 15 amino acids. Unmatched junction bases numbered 9, after V lost 2 bases and J lost 8 bases. Germline V gene lookup returns CDR1 MNHNY and CDR2 SVGAGI (reference sequence). This CDR3 is CASSYPGTGIGGYTF. The CDR3 DNA sequence: TGTGCCAGCAGTTACCCCGGGACAGGGATAGGAGGCTACACCTTC.

The chain combines TRBV4-2 with TRBJ1-4; D possibly corresponds to TRBD1 (5 bases). Germline-derived CDR1 and CDR2 are LGHNA and YNFKEQ. The CDR3 extends over 15 amino acids. Trimming took 7 bases from V and 8 from J, leaving 20 bases between them. In nucleotides, the CDR3 is TGTGCCAGCACGGCCCTGGGGGGGGAAGGGGAAAAACTGTTTTTT. Translation gives CASTALGGEGEKLFF.

This clonotype was picked up a small number of times. The chain employs TRBV25-1 and TRBJ1-1; 7 bases align to TRBD1. Germline trimming cut 7 bases from V and 5 bases from J; bases unmatched to any gene: 10. This CDR3 region has 14 residues. Germline V CDR1 and CDR2: MGHDK, SYGVNS. The CDR3 coding sequence is TGTGCCAGCACCGAAGGGGGCAGCGTGACTGAAGCTTTCTTT. Translation: CASTEGGSVTEAFF. Full variable domain (missing parts from reference TRBV25-1 and TRBJ1-1): EADIYQTPRYLVIGTGKKITLECSQTMGHDKMYWYQQDPGMELHLIHYSYGVNSTEKGDLSSESTVSRIRTEHFPLTLESARPSHTSQYLCASTEGGSVTEAFFGQGTRLTVV.

The J gene is TRBJ1-1, the V gene TRBV12-3 or TRBV12-4; 9 nucleotides match TRBD1. The CDR3 totals 12 residues. Trimming removed 11 bases from V and 4 bases from J; junction bases left unmatched: 5. The CDR3 sequence: CAVQTGGTEAFF. CDR3 bases: TGTGCCGTACAGACAGGGGGCACTGAAGCTTTCTTT.

This clonotype was counted once. This chain links TRBV14 with TRBJ2-7, with D maybe TRBD1 (6 bases). The CDR3 runs to 15 residues. Trimming took off 4 bases at V and 3 bases at J, with 16 bases between the two ends. Germline CDR1 is SGHDN and CDR2 is FVKESK. The CDR3, as DNA: TGTGCCAGCAGCCTACACAGGGCCTCCCTCTACGAGCAGTACTTC. The encoded protein is CASSLHRASLYEQYF.

J is TRBJ1-2 and V is TRBV10-3, with TRBD1 identical over 8 bases. Germline V gives CDR1 ENHRY, CDR2 SYGVKD. V lost 7 bases and J lost 8; bases outside the gene matches: 9. The length of the CDR3 is 13 residues. The CDR3 bases are TGTGCCATCACCTTGGACAGGGATGGCGGCTACACCTTC. Translated, it gives CAITLDRDGGYTF.

V and J are TRBV29-1 and TRBJ1-2; 7 nucleotides align to TRBD1. Germline values: CDR1 SQVTM, CDR2 ANQGSEA. CDR3 length: 13 amino acids. With 7 bases clipped from V and 5 bases from J, the junction kept 10 bases outside the gene matches. The CDR3: CSADRAGLYGYTF. In DNA, the CDR3 is TGCAGCGCCGACAGGGCAGGTCTATATGGCTACACCTTC.

The chain carries TRBV7-7 and TRBJ2-7, with D unclear. V lost 8 bases and J lost 0, with 11 bases in between. The CDR3 runs 13 residues. The V gene's germline CDR1 is SSHAT and CDR2 FNYEAQ (reference sequence). CDR3 amino acids: CASPDPGSYEQYF. In nucleotides, the CDR3 is TGTGCCAGCCCTGACCCGGGCTCCTACGAGCAGTACTTC.

The chain recombines TRBV5-4 with TRBJ2-7; TRBD2 aligns across 10 bases. This CDR3 contains 14 residues. Germline V gene sequence: CDR1 SGHNT, CDR2 YYREEE (reference sequence). The junction had 5 bases not matched to a gene; V was cut back by 5 bases and J by 3 bases. The CDR3 region has the DNA TGTGCCAGCAGTCAGCGGGGGGGCGGCTACGAGCAGTACTTC. Protein sequence: CASSQRGGGYEQYF.

This rearrangement joins TRBV4-1 to TRBJ2-7; D unclear. This CDR3 region has 14 residues. Germline loops: CDR1 MGHRA, CDR2 YSYEKL. The germline V and J ends were trimmed by 5 bases and 6 bases, with 17 bases remaining between them. The CDR3 sequence: CASSSDWPLAEQYF. CDR3 nucleotide sequence: TGCGCCAGCAGCTCCGATTGGCCGCTTGCCGAGCAGTACTTC.

V gene TRBV5-5 combines with J gene TRBJ2-3, with TRBD1 as a possible D gene (6 bases). Germline CDR1 SGHKS, CDR2 YYEKEE (reference sequence). Trimming stripped 4 bases from V and 4 bases from J, with 10 bases between. The CDR3 totals 13 residues. CDR3 sequence (DNA): TGTGCCAGCAGCGGAAGACAGGCAGATACGCAGTATTTT. This codes for CASSGRQADTQYF.

This sequence joins TRBV28 and TRBJ1-3, with TRBD1 as a possible D gene (5 bases). Germline CDR1 MDHEN, CDR2 SYDVKM. The CDR3 covers 15 residues. V was clipped by 5 bases and J by 0 bases, with 11 bases between them. CDR3 in DNA: TGTGCCAGCAGTAGGGGTCTAAGCTCTGGAAACACCATATATTTT. Translated: CASSRGLSSGNTIYF.

This clonotype appeared a few times. The rearrangement joins TRBV10-2 to TRBJ1-1; TRBD1 is a possible D gene (6 bases). Between the trimmed V and J ends, which lost 3 bases and 3 bases, there was a span of 11 bases. Germline values: CDR1 WSHSY, CDR2 SAAADI. The length of the CDR3 is 14 residues. CDR3 nucleotide sequence: TGCGCCAGCAGTGATCAGGGGCCATACACTGAAGCTTTCTTT. Protein sequence: CASSDQGPYTEAFF.

The sample holds a few counts of this clonotype. This chain uses TRBV29-1 with TRBJ2-1; D is ambiguous. V was pared by 3 bases and J by 1 base, with 13 bases between. CDR1 is SQVTM and CDR2 is ANQGSEA in the germline V gene. The CDR3 consists of 15 residues. In DNA, the CDR3 is TGCAGCGTTGAGCACCCGGGCCCTTCCTACAATGAGCAGTTCTTC. Its protein is CSVEHPGPSYNEQFF.

The gene calls are TRBV20-1 and TRBJ1-1; 8 nucleotides align to TRBD1. Trimming took 5 bases from V and 10 from J; bases not matched to a gene: 15. The CDR3 has 14 amino acids. The V gene's germline CDR1 is DFQATT and CDR2 SNEGSKA (reference sequence). Here the CDR3 DNA reads TGCAGTGCTTGGCCGGGACAGGCAGGGAAAGGAGCTTTCTTT. It yields the protein CSAWPGQAGKGAFF.

This sequence joins TRBV2 and TRBJ1-1; 8 nucleotides agree with TRBD1. V shed 6 bases, J shed 6 bases, and the junction held 6 bases outside the gene matches. CDR3 length equals 13 residues. The germline gives CDR1 SNHLY, CDR2 FYNNEI. The CDR3, as DNA: TGTGCCAGCAGGGCTCAGGGGGCGTCTGAAGCTTTCTTT. Translating it yields CASRAQGASEAFF.

The chain recombines TRBV4-1 with TRBJ1-2; D is ambiguous. This CDR3 spans 14 amino acids. Trimming shortened V by 4 bases and J by 4 bases, and 13 bases separated the two germline ends. Per the germline V gene, CDR1 is MGHRA and CDR2 is YSYEKL. The CDR3 sequence: CASSPDPVFYGYTF. The CDR3 DNA reads as TGCGCCAGCAGCCCGGACCCCGTGTTCTATGGCTACACCTTC.

The chain employs TRBV20-1 and TRBJ1-2, with D unclear. V was pared by 6 bases and J by 6 bases, with 14 bases between. This CDR3 is 12 amino acids long. Per germline, CDR1 DFQATT and CDR2 SNEGSKA (reference sequence). The DNA of the CDR3 is TGCAGTGCAATCGATTCCCCCAATGGCTACACCTTC. Protein: CSAIDSPNGYTF.